The rows below give T cell receptor beta chains drawn from one sample of a study of response to subunit inactivated influenza vaccine. MiXCR, run by TCRdb on the RT-PCR reads, gives a single entry per CDR3 protein. The table shows about 570,000 distinct CDR3 sequences, with about 10% occurring only once. The material sequenced was PBMCs from blood, taken on the day of vaccination. These receptors all come from a man aged 45-65 years who received an inactivated influenza vaccine. CDR3s include the opening cysteine and the closing phenylalanine or tryptophan. D genes are given only for firm matches. The size of a clone is reported for some rows only, either as once, few or many, or as a class for expanded clones.

V gene: TRBV4-1; J gene: TRBJ2-7; D gene: .; clone size: many; CDR3 DNA: TGCGCCAGCAGCCAAGCCAGGGGCCTGGACACCGTATCCTACGAGCAGTACTTC; CDR3 protein: CASSQARGLDTVSYEQYF
V gene: TRBV15; J gene: TRBJ1-4; D gene: .; clone size: few; CDR3 DNA: TGTGCCACCTCTCTTGGTTCGGGACGGGAAAAACTGTTTTTT; CDR3 protein: CATSLGSGREKLFF
V gene: TRBV27; J gene: TRBJ2-2; D gene: TRBD1; clone size: few; CDR3 DNA: TGTGCCAGCCAGGGACAGTTCACCGGGGAGCTGTTTTTT; CDR3 protein: CASQGQFTGELFF
V gene: TRBV7-2; J gene: TRBJ2-2; D gene: .; clone size: few; CDR3 DNA: TGTGCCAGCAGCTTAGTAGAGAAGGGGGAGCTGTTTTTT; CDR3 protein: CASSLVEKGELFF
V gene: TRBV24-1; J gene: TRBJ1-5; D gene: .; clone size: .; CDR3 DNA: TGTGCCTCCAGACAGTTCGGGGCTCCTGAGCCCCAGCATTTT; CDR3 protein: CASRQFGAPEPQHF
V gene: TRBV20-1; J gene: TRBJ2-1; D gene: TRBD2; clone size: .; CDR3 DNA: TGCAGTGCTAGTTCCCTAGCGGGGTATGAGCAGTTCTTC; CDR3 protein: CSASSLAGYEQFF
V gene: TRBV5-1; J gene: TRBJ2-5; D gene: TRBD2; clone size: .; CDR3 DNA: TGCGCCAGCAGCTTGGGTCCAGCGGGAATTCAAGAGACCCAGTACTTC; CDR3 protein: CASSLGPAGIQETQYF
V gene: TRBV6-2/TRBV6-3; J gene: TRBJ2-3; D gene: .; clone size: .; CDR3 DNA: TGTGCCAGCAGCCGCCAAATTACAGATACGCAGTATTTT; CDR3 protein: CASSRQITDTQYF
V gene: TRBV6-2/TRBV6-3; J gene: TRBJ2-7; D gene: TRBD1; clone size: few; CDR3 DNA: TGTGCCAGCAGATCCGGACAGGGGGCCTACGAGCAGTACTTC; CDR3 protein: CASRSGQGAYEQYF
V gene: TRBV11-2; J gene: TRBJ2-3; D gene: .; clone size: many; CDR3 DNA: TGTGCCAGCAGCTTAGGGTTTAGTAAGGCAGATACGCAGTATTTT; CDR3 protein: CASSLGFSKADTQYF
V gene: TRBV4-2; J gene: TRBJ1-6; D gene: .; clone size: .; CDR3 DNA: TGTGCCAGCAGCCAAGATGCGAATTCACCCCTCCACTTT; CDR3 protein: CASSQDANSPLHF
V gene: TRBV6-2/TRBV6-3; J gene: TRBJ2-1; D gene: .; clone size: many; CDR3 DNA: TGTGCCAGCTCCCGGGCCTTAGAGACGGATGAGCAGTTCTTC; CDR3 protein: CASSRALETDEQFF
V gene: TRBV20-1; J gene: TRBJ2-2; D gene: TRBD1; clone size: .; CDR3 DNA: TGCAGTGCTCCCCGACAGGGGAACACCGGGGAGCTGTTTTTT; CDR3 protein: CSAPRQGNTGELFF
V gene: TRBV11-2; J gene: TRBJ1-3; D gene: .; clone size: many; CDR3 DNA: TGTGCCAGCAGCCAAGGGACACGGCAGCTATTGGCTGGAAACACCATATATTTT; CDR3 protein: CASSQGTRQLLAGNTIYF
V gene: TRBV27; J gene: TRBJ2-7; D gene: .; clone size: .; CDR3 DNA: TGTGCCAGCAGTCAGACCCCCTGGTACGAGCAGTACTTC; CDR3 protein: CASSQTPWYEQYF
V gene: TRBV20-1; J gene: TRBJ2-7; D gene: .; clone size: many; CDR3 DNA: TGCAGTGCTAGAGATCACGCGGACCACGAGCAGTACTTC; CDR3 protein: CSARDHADHEQYF
V gene: TRBV6-2/TRBV6-3; J gene: TRBJ2-1; D gene: .; clone size: .; CDR3 DNA: TGTGCCAGCAGTTACTCTCTCGGATTACAGGGAAGGGTTTACAATGAGCAGTTCTTC; CDR3 protein: CASSYSLGLQGRVYNEQFF
V gene: TRBV5-1; J gene: TRBJ2-2; D gene: .; clone size: few; CDR3 DNA: TGCGCCAGCAGCTTTAACGGGGAGCTGTTTTTT; CDR3 protein: CASSFNGELFF
V gene: TRBV6-2/TRBV6-3; J gene: TRBJ1-5; D gene: TRBD1; clone size: few; CDR3 DNA: TGTGCAGCTCGGGACAGGGGGAGCAATCAGCCCCAGCATTTT; CDR3 protein: CAARDRGSNQPQHF
V gene: TRBV5-1; J gene: TRBJ2-5; D gene: TRBD1; clone size: .; CDR3 DNA: TGCGCCAGCAGCTCCACAGGGGCCGACCAAGAGACCCAGTACTTC; CDR3 protein: CASSSTGADQETQYF
V gene: TRBV20-1; J gene: TRBJ1-2; D gene: .; clone size: .; CDR3 DNA: TGCAGTGCTAGAGTCGAGGGCTACACCTTC; CDR3 protein: CSARVEGYTF
V gene: TRBV4-2; J gene: TRBJ2-7; D gene: .; clone size: .; CDR3 DNA: TGTGCCAGCAGCCAAGAGAAGACGGGCCCTCCCTACGAGCAGTACTTC; CDR3 protein: CASSQEKTGPPYEQYF
V gene: TRBV12-3/TRBV12-4; J gene: TRBJ1-6; D gene: .; clone size: few; CDR3 DNA: TGTGCCAGCAGTTTAAACCGAAATTCACCCCTCCACTTT; CDR3 protein: CASSLNRNSPLHF
V gene: TRBV7-2; J gene: TRBJ2-3; D gene: .; clone size: once; CDR3 DNA: TGTGCCAGCAGCCGACTGTCGGTTCGTAGCACAGATACGCAGTATTTT; CDR3 protein: CASSRLSVRSTDTQYF
V gene: TRBV20-1; J gene: TRBJ2-5; D gene: .; clone size: .; CDR3 DNA: TGCAGTGCTAGCTTCAACCTGGAGACCCAGTACTTC; CDR3 protein: CSASFNLETQYF
V gene: TRBV11-2; J gene: TRBJ2-5; D gene: .; clone size: few; CDR3 DNA: TGTGCCAGCAGCTTGAATACCGGGACGGCAGAGACCCAGTACTTC; CDR3 protein: CASSLNTGTAETQYF
V gene: TRBV6-1; J gene: TRBJ2-5; D gene: .; clone size: .; CDR3 DNA: TGTGCCAGCAGCCGCCCCGGGACCCCAGAGACCCAGTACTTC; CDR3 protein: CASSRPGTPETQYF
V gene: TRBV6-1; J gene: TRBJ1-3; D gene: TRBD1; clone size: .; CDR3 DNA: TGTGCCAGCAGCAGACAGGGGGCAGGAGGAAACACCATATATTTT; CDR3 protein: CASSRQGAGGNTIYF
V gene: TRBV10-3; J gene: TRBJ2-7; D gene: .; clone size: .; CDR3 DNA: TGTGCCACCAAGCTAGAACACAGCTCCTACGAGCAGTACTTC; CDR3 protein: CATKLEHSSYEQYF
V gene: TRBV11-2; J gene: TRBJ1-1; D gene: TRBD1; clone size: few; CDR3 DNA: TGTGCCAGCAGCTACGCCATAACAGGGGGCACCTGGTTAACTGAAGCTTTCTTT; CDR3 protein: CASSYAITGGTWLTEAFF
V gene: TRBV5-5; J gene: TRBJ2-1; D gene: TRBD1; clone size: many; CDR3 DNA: TGTGCCAGCAGCCGGACAGGGGCCTCCTACAATGAGCAGTTCTTC; CDR3 protein: CASSRTGASYNEQFF
V gene: TRBV11-2; J gene: TRBJ2-5; D gene: .; clone size: .; CDR3 DNA: TGTGCCAGCAGCTTAACCCTCGGGCAGGGGAGGTTCCAAGAGACCCAGTACTTC; CDR3 protein: CASSLTLGQGRFQETQYF
V gene: TRBV20-1; J gene: TRBJ2-7; D gene: TRBD2; clone size: .; CDR3 DNA: TGCAGTGCTAGACCAATCCCTAGCGGGAGTTTAAACGAGCAGTACTTC; CDR3 protein: CSARPIPSGSLNEQYF
V gene: TRBV2; J gene: TRBJ2-4; D gene: TRBD1; clone size: few; CDR3 DNA: TGTGCCAGCAGCACCGGACAGGGAGGAATTTCGGACATTCAGTACTTC; CDR3 protein: CASSTGQGGISDIQYF
V gene: TRBV5-1; J gene: TRBJ2-1; D gene: .; clone size: many; CDR3 DNA: TGCGCCAGCAGCTCTGTTCGGGAGTCGAATGAGCAGTTCTTC; CDR3 protein: CASSSVRESNEQFF
V gene: TRBV12-3/TRBV12-4; J gene: TRBJ2-6; D gene: .; clone size: few; CDR3 DNA: TGTGCCAGCAGTACCTCGACGTCTGGGGCCAACGTCCTGACTTTC; CDR3 protein: CASSTSTSGANVLTF
V gene: TRBV6-2/TRBV6-3; J gene: TRBJ2-3; D gene: .; clone size: few; CDR3 DNA: TGTGCCAGCAGCCTAGACTACCTCCCTAGCACAGATACGCAGTATTTT; CDR3 protein: CASSLDYLPSTDTQYF
V gene: TRBV29-1; J gene: TRBJ2-7; D gene: .; clone size: .; CDR3 DNA: TGCAGCGTTGAAGACTTGGGGAGCGAGCAGTACTTC; CDR3 protein: CSVEDLGSEQYF
V gene: TRBV5-5; J gene: TRBJ2-7; D gene: TRBD1; clone size: .; CDR3 DNA: TGTGCCAGCAGCCATGTGGGACAGGGCTACGAGCAGTACTTC; CDR3 protein: CASSHVGQGYEQYF
V gene: TRBV7-2; J gene: TRBJ1-1; D gene: .; clone size: .; CDR3 DNA: TGTGCCAGCAGCGCAGGGATGAACACTGAAGCTTTCTTT; CDR3 protein: CASSAGMNTEAFF
V gene: TRBV3-1; J gene: TRBJ2-7; D gene: TRBD1; clone size: .; CDR3 DNA: TGTGCCAGCAGCCAAGGCCGGACAGGGCTCGAGCAGTACTTC; CDR3 protein: CASSQGRTGLEQYF
V gene: TRBV4-1; J gene: TRBJ1-2; D gene: TRBD1; clone size: .; CDR3 DNA: TGCGCCAGCAGCCAGGGACAGGGGGCCTCCTATGGCTACACCTTC; CDR3 protein: CASSQGQGASYGYTF
V gene: TRBV30; J gene: TRBJ2-5; D gene: TRBD2; clone size: .; CDR3 DNA: TGTGCCTGGGAACTAGCGAAGACCCAGTACTTC; CDR3 protein: CAWELAKTQYF
V gene: TRBV7-2; J gene: TRBJ2-1; D gene: .; clone size: few; CDR3 DNA: TGTGCCAGCAGCTATACCTTCGGGCGCAACTCCTACAATGAGCAGTTCTTC; CDR3 protein: CASSYTFGRNSYNEQFF
V gene: TRBV5-4; J gene: TRBJ2-1; D gene: .; clone size: .; CDR3 DNA: TGTGCCAGCAGCTCGGACGGACACAATGAGCAGTTCTTC; CDR3 protein: CASSSDGHNEQFF